This T cell receptor beta chain emerged from a study of blood T cell repertoires in COVID-19. Across the whole study: Acute and convalescent COVID-19 specimens originated in the United States, Italy and Spain. T cells, B-cell-depleted T cells, or PBMCs supplied cDNA or gDNA.

The CDR3 is 22 amino acids. Germline CDR1 and CDR2: SNHLY and FYNNEI. Trimming left V 1 base short and J 1 base short, with 30 bases between. Repertoires were generated with immunoSEQ multiplex PCR, while TCRdb's copy carries only in-frame clones and drops some. The sample holds some 100,000 clones, around 90% seen once. V and J are TRBV2 and TRBJ2-3, with D maybe TRBD2 (6 bases). The source material was peripheral blood. The sequence was collected from an older man with acute or convalescent COVID-19. CDR3 sequence: CASSEGAFLALRPPGRTDTQYF. The CDR3 DNA reads TGTGCCAGCAGTGAAGGGGCCTTTCTAGCGCTCCGCCCCCCAGGACGCACAGATACGCAGTATTTT.